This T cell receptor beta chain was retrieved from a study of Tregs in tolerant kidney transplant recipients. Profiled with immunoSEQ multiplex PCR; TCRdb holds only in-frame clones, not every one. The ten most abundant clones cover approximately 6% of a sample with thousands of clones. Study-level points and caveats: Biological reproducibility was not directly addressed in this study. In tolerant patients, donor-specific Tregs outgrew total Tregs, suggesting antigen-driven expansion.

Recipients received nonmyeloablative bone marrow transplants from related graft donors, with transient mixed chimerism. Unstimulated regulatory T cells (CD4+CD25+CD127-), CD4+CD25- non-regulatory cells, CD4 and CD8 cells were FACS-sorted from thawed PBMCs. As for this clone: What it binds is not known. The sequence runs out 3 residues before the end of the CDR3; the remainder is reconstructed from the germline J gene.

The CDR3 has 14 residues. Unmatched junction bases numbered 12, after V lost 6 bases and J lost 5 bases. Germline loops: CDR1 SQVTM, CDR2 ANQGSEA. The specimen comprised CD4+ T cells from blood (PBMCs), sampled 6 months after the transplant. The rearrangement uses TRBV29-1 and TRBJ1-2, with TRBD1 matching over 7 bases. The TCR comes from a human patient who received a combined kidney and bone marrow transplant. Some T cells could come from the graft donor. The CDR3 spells CSVGTDLTPYGYTF. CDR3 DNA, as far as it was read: TGCAGCGTAGGGACAGACCTTACCCCTTATGGC. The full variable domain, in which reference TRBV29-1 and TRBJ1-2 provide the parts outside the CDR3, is SAVISQKPSRDICQRGTSLTIQCQVDSQVTMMFWYRQQPGQSLTLIATANQGSEATYESGFVIDKFPISRPNLTFSTLTVSNMSPEDSSIYLCSVGTDLTPYGYTFGSGTRLTVV.